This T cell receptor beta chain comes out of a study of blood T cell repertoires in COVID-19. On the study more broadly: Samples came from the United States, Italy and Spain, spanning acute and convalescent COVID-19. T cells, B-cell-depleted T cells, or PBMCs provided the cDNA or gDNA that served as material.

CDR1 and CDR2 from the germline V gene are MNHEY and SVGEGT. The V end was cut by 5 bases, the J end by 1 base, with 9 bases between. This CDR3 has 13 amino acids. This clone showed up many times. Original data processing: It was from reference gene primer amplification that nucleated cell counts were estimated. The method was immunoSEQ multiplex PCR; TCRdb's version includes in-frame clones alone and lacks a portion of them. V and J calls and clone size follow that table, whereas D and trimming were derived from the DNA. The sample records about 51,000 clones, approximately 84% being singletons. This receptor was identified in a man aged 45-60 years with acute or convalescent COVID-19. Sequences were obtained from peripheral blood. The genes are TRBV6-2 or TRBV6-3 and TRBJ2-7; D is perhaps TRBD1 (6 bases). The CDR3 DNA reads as TGTGCCAGCAGTCAGGACAGTTCCTACGAGCAGTACTTC. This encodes CASSQDSSYEQYF.